This TCR beta chain was sequenced in a study of T cell responses to AZD1222 COVID-19 vaccine. Study summary: The analysis combined second doses at about 4 or about 12 weeks. Study results and limitations: Receipt of two AZD1222 doses was followed by a rise in Spike-specific TCR breadth and depth.

Germline V CDR1 and CDR2: SGHNT, YYREEE (reference sequence). The CDR3 covers 16 residues. Trimming took off 4 bases at V and 5 bases at J, with 19 bases between the two ends. Some clones are missing from TCRdb's copy, which holds only in-frame ones; the method was immunoSEQ multiplex PCR. This table has around 110,000 clones, 85% to 95% appearing once. This clone was found once. The antigen is not known. The sample in question was peripheral blood, obtained on day 0 of AZD1222 vaccination. The sequence derives from an adult in good health. V gene TRBV5-4 combines with J gene TRBJ2-1; D uncertain. In DNA, the CDR3 is TGTGCCAGCAGCCCTAAGGTGGCAAGTGGGCACAATGAGCAGTTCTTC. It translates to CASSPKVASGHNEQFF.